This TCR beta chain was found in a study of regulatory T cells in long-lasting Graves disease. General study points: Among the persistent patients, fewer than 3,500 public clonotypes were shared, more than the 750 to 1,000 shared among new patients. Persistent disease preferred TRBV28, TRBJ1-2 and TRBJ2-5; new disease, TRBV20-1 and TRBJ2-1.

The sample's time point: persistent/refractory GD, antithyroid drugs over 5 years with positive TRAb. The TCR library used RNA extracted from PBMCs. As collected, the peripheral blood samples measured 7 to 9.5 milliliters each and went into EDTA tubes. Building of the TCR beta libraries involved iRepertoire HTBI primers and Arm-PCR of CDR3 regions. TCRdb re-derived calls from the multiplex PCR reads in MiXCR, one entry per CDR3 protein. This sample yields over 650,000 distinct CDR3 sequences, of which about 32% are seen a single time; about 42% belongs to the top ten. The germline V and J ends were trimmed by 6 bases and 3 bases, with 17 bases remaining between them. This CDR3 comprises 14 residues. Germline V CDR1 and CDR2: DFQATT, SNEGSKA (reference sequence). This clonotype was detected a few times. What it recognizes is unknown.

The clonotype was recovered from a female donor with Graves disease. The rearrangement joins TRBV20-1 to TRBJ2-5; TRBD2 might be the D (7 bases). Sequencing used peripheral blood mononuclear cells (PBMCs), obtained when the disease was refractory, from a patient treated with antithyroid drugs. The CDR3 is CSAEPGAGEETQYF. Written as DNA, the CDR3 is TGCAGTGCCGAGCCGGGGGCGGGAGAAGAGACCCAGTACTTC.